This section outlines one T cell receptor (beta chain) sequence together with its context. Its target antigen remains unknown. Per-base qualities were not stored, and no clone one base away is much larger. After removal of 1 base from V and 7 bases from J, the junction retains 9 bases not matched to a gene. Looking up the germline V gene yields CDR1 SGHAT and CDR2 FQNNGV. There are 17 amino acids in the CDR3, from cysteine to phenylalanine inclusive. This entry keeps only the CDR3 DNA: 51 bases, framed from base 1. TCR repertoires of sorted CD4+ and CD8+ blood T cells from severe aplastic anemia patients and healthy subjects were deep-sequenced in the study. Ficoll-Paque density gradient centrifugation was used to isolate peripheral blood mononuclear cells. Before DNA extraction, CD4+ and CD8+ T cells were sorted by FACS or by magnetic beads. This sample was taken from a study of CD8+CD57+ T cells in acquired aplastic anemia listed by TCRdb under 2018. About the investigation overall: DNA extracted from sorted CD4+ and CD8+ cells had a mean of roughly 3.4 ug, with a range of roughly 0.18 to 27.4 ug. An average of around 10 million reads for CD4+ cells and 11 million to 12 million reads for CD8+ cells was obtained from healthy donor samples.

Points the paper makes about the study in general: Between patients and healthy controls, no significant difference in CD8+ Simpson's diversity was found (P=0.060). Around 30 CD8+ CDR3 sequences were found in both patients and controls but appeared to be highly expressed in patients and within the immunodominant clones of the patients.

Genomic DNA was used as template for profiling of TCR beta VDJ combinations and CDR3 sequences. An Illumina HiSeq 2000 was used for TCR repertoire sequencing. In the authors' own workflow: TRBV/TRBJ rearrangement plots, CDR3 size and DJ length profiles, and Simpson's diversity index were used to evaluate the repertoires. The immunodominant clone was defined as the most abundant DNA sequence in deep sequencing data. CDR3 amino acid sequences were screened for sharing across subjects and were compared with published repertoires and the VDJdb database. TCRdb reanalyzed the raw reads on its own, using fastp at Q25 for trimming and MiXCR for clone calling, and kept in-frame beta chains. Rows matching on CDR3 protein sequence are summarized as one entry with the most common DNA and genes. For this entry, the V and J calls and clone size follow TCRdb and not the study's own pipeline. Recorded for this sample are 98,000 or so distinct CDR3 sequences; approximately 49% of them occurred a single time. The ten largest clones add up to roughly 34% of the sample.

The receptor comes from a human donor in good health, serving as a control. Sequences were obtained from sorted CD4+, CD8+, or CD8+CD57+ T cells (not recorded which) from PBMCs. This chain is built from TRBV11-2 and TRBJ2-3; TRBD2 aligns with 12 central bases. The CDR3 reads CASSLVASGGASNTQYF. The nucleotides are TGTGCCAGCAGCTTAGTGGCTAGCGGGGGGGCATCTAATACGCAGTATTTT.